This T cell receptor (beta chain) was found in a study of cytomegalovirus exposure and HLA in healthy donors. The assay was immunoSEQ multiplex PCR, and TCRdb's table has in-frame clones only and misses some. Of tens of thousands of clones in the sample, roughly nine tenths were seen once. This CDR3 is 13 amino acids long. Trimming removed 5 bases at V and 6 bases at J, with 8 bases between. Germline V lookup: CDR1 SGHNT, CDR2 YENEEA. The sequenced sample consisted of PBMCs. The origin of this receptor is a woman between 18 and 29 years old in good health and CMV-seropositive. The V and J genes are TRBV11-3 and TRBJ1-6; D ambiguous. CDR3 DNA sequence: TGTGCCAGCAGCGCCACCAGTAATTCACCCCTCCACTTT. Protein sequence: CASSATSNSPLHF.